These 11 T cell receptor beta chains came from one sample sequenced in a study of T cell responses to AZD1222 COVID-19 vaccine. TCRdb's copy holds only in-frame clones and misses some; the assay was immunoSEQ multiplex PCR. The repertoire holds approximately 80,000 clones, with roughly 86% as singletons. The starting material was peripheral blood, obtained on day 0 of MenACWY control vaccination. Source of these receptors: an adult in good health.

The CDR3 here is CASSYSERDEQFF. CDR3 DNA sequence: TGTGCCAGCAGTTACTCGGAACGTGATGAGCAGTTCTTC. The V and J genes are TRBV6-5 and TRBJ2-1; D not certain. V was clipped by 0 bases and J by 8 bases, with 8 bases between them. Germline V gives CDR1 MNHEY, CDR2 SVGAGI. This CDR3 is built from 13 residues.

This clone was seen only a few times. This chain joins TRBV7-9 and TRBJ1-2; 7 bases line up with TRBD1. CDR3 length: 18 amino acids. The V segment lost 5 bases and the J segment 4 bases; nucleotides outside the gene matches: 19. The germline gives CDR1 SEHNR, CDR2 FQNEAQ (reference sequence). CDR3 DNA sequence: TGTGCCAGCAGCGCGATCGGTTCAGGGGGATCCGGGGCCTATGGCTACACCTTC. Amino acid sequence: CASSAIGSGGSGAYGYTF.

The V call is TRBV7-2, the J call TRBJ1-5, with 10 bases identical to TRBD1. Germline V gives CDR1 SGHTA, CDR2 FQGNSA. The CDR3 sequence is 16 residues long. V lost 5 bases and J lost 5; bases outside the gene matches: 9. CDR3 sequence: CASSRSGTGDDQPQHF. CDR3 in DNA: TGTGCCAGCAGCCGTTCCGGGACAGGGGACGATCAGCCCCAGCATTTT.

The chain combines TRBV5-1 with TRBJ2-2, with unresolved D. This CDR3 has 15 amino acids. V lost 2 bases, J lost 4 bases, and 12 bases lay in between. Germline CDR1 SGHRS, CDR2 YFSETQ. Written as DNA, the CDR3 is TGCGCCAGCAGCTTAGGCCGGGTATCCACCGGGGAGCTGTTTTTT. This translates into CASSLGRVSTGELFF. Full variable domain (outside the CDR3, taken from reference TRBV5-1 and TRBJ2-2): KAGVTQTPRYLIKTRGQQVTLSCSPISGHRSVSWYQQTPGQGLQFLFEYFSETQRNKGNFPGRFSGRQFSNSRSEMNVSTLELGDSALYLCASSLGRVSTGELFFGEGSRLTVL.

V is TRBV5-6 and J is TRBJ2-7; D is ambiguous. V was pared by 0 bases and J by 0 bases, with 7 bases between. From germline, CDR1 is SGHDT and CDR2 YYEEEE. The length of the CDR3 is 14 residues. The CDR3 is CASSLGWDSYEQYF. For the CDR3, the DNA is TGTGCCAGCAGCTTGGGATGGGACTCCTACGAGCAGTACTTC.

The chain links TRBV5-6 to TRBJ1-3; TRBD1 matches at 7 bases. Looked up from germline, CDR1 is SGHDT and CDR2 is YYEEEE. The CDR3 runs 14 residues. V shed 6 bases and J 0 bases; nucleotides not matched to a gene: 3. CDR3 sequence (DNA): TGTGCCAGCACCCAGGGGGTCTCTGGAAACACCATATATTTT. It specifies CASTQGVSGNTIYF.

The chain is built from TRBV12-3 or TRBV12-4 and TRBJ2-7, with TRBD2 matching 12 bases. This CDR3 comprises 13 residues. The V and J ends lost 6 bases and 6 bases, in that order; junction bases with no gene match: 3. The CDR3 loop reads CASRLAGGFEQYF. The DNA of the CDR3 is TGTGCCAGCAGGCTAGCGGGGGGGTTCGAGCAGTACTTC.

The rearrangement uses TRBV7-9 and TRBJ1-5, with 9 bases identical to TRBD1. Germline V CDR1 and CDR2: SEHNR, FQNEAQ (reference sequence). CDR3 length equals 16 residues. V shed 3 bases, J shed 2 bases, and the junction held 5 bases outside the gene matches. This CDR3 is CASSLTGGWGNQPQHF. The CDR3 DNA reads TGTGCCAGCAGCTTGACAGGGGGATGGGGCAATCAGCCCCAGCATTTT.

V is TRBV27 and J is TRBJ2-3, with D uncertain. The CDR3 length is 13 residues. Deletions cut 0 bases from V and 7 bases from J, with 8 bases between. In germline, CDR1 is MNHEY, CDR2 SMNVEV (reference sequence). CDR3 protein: CASSLSSAHTQYF. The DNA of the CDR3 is TGTGCCAGCAGTTTATCGTCCGCCCATACGCAGTATTTT.

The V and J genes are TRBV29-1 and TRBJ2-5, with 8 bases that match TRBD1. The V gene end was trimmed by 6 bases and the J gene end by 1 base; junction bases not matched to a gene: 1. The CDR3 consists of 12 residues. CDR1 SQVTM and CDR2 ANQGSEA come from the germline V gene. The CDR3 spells CSVGQAQETQYF. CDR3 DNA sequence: TGCAGCGTGGGACAGGCCCAAGAGACCCAGTACTTC.

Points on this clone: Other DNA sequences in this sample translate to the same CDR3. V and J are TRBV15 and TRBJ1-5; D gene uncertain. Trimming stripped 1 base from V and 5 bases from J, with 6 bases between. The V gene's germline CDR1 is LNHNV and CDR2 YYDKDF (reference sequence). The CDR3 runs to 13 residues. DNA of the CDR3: TGTGCCACCAGCAGAGGGCGGGATCAGCCCCAGCATTTT. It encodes CATSRGRDQPQHF.